This T cell receptor beta chain originates from a study of T cell changes during pregnancy in multiple sclerosis. TCRdb keeps only in-frame clones here, not all; method: immunoSEQ multiplex PCR. The profile shows 20,000 to 25,000 clones, 70% to 90% of them singletons. Germline V lookup: CDR1 LNHDA, CDR2 SQIVND (reference sequence). V was pared by 5 bases and J by 1 base, with 13 bases between. The CDR3 is 15 residues long. The specimen comprised CD4+ T cells from peripheral blood mononuclear cells, sampled in the first trimester of pregnancy. The receptor was derived from a female donor in good health, enrolled as a control in a pregnancy study. The V and J genes are TRBV19 and TRBJ2-3, with a tentative D call TRBD2 (5 bases). DNA of the CDR3: TGTGCCAGTAGTCTCCGACCCGGGGGCACAGATACGCAGTATTTT. Translated: CASSLRPGGTDTQYF.